This T cell receptor beta chain is from a study of T cells after yellow fever vaccination. The study made its TCR cDNA through 5'RACE template switching. That step introduced a universal primer site along with UMIs. MiXCR, run by TCRdb on the 5' RACE reads, gives a single entry per CDR3 protein. The sample holds a few hundred thousand distinct CDR3 sequences, roughly 6.1% seen once. The table lists this clonotype with many counts. Its antigen is unknown. Study-wide points: One caveat is that FACS-sorted repertoires could contain abundant clonotypes contaminating from the bulk population.

Sequenced here: PBMCs, sampled 5 days after the yellow fever booster vaccination. This TCR derives from a man aged 30-40 years who received the YFV17D yellow fever vaccine.

Written as DNA, the CDR3 is TGTGCCAGCAGTTTACGGAGGATAAGCTCAGATACGCAGTATTTT. Translated: CASSLRRISSDTQYF. The chain links TRBV12-3 or TRBV12-4 to TRBJ2-3, with a possible D match to TRBD2 (5 bases). V was clipped by 2 bases and J by 4 bases, with 13 bases between them. The CDR3 is 15 amino acids.